This T cell receptor beta chain derives from a study of vaccination and CD4 T cells after COVID-19. The treatment denotes: approximately nine-day PBMC culture with coronavirus spike peptide pools or control peptides (ViraFEST assay). ViraFEST enlarged antigen-specific T cell populations with peptide pools and afterwards sequenced TCRs. This clonotype was seen only a few times. No antigen is known for it. CD4+ T cells that had been cultured provided DNA sequenced with the Oncomine TCR Beta short-read assay. Via MiXCR, TCRdb re-called the PCR reads, giving one row per CDR3 protein. The sample lists 10,000 or so distinct CDR3 sequences, around 77% seen once, with about 18% in the top ten. V lost 5 bases and J 5 bases, leaving 10 bases between the germline ends. This CDR3 contains 12 residues. Germline-derived CDR1 and CDR2 are DFQATT and SNEGSKA (reference sequence).

Sequencing was carried out using CD4+ T cells from blood, cultured in vitro. The chain uses TRBV20-1 and TRBJ1-5; possibly TRBD1 for D (6 bases). The source is a human donor who had recovered from COVID-19. The CDR3 nucleotides read TGCAGTGCTTCCGGGACACATCAGCCCCAGCATTTT. It specifies CSASGTHQPQHF.